The 32 T cell receptor beta chains below come from one sample, sequenced in a study of response to subunit inactivated influenza vaccine. A single record per CDR3 protein comes from TCRdb applying MiXCR to the RT-PCR reads. The sample records approximately 500,000 distinct CDR3 sequences, 14% being singletons. This sample comprised PBMCs from blood, obtained 11 to 12 days after vaccination. Source of these receptors: a man aged 50-59 years who received an inactivated influenza vaccine.

This clonotype occurred many times. The chain couples TRBV6-2 or TRBV6-3 to TRBJ2-7; 10 bases agree with TRBD1. This CDR3 spans 14 amino acids. Germline V gene sequence: CDR1 MNHEY, CDR2 SVGEGT. Germline trimming cut 6 bases from V and 3 bases from J; bases unmatched to any gene: 5. In DNA form, the CDR3 reads TGTGCCAGCAGCCTGGGACAGGGGCGCTACGAGCAGTACTTC. Protein sequence: CASSLGQGRYEQYF.

This clonotype showed up just a few times. V gene TRBV2 combines with J gene TRBJ2-2; a weak D match, TRBD1 (6 bases). There are 14 residues in the CDR3. The germline V gene encodes CDR1 SNHLY and CDR2 FYNNEI. V lost 2 bases and J lost 7, with 11 bases in between. CDR3 in DNA: TGTGCCAGCAGTGAAAACAGGGAAGGCGGGGAGCTGTTTTTT. It is translated as CASSENREGGELFF.

The V call is TRBV7-9, the J call TRBJ2-5; possible D gene TRBD2, 6 bases. The ends were cut back, 5 bases at V and 2 bases at J, with 15 bases in the middle. This CDR3 is 15 amino acids long. CDR1 is SEHNR and CDR2 is FQNEAQ in the germline V gene (reference sequence). The CDR3 coding sequence is TGTGCCAGCAGCCCCCACGGGAGTGGGCAAGAGACCCAGTACTTC. The encoded protein is CASSPHGSGQETQYF.

This clonotype turned up a few times. The rearrangement joins TRBV12-3 or TRBV12-4 to TRBJ2-1, with D hard to call. CDR3 length: 12 residues. The V end lost 11 bases, the J end lost 4 bases, and 12 bases lay between the germline ends. CDR3 nucleotide sequence: TGTGCCTCCGAGGCAAATTACAATGAGCAGTTCTTC. Its translation is CASEANYNEQFF.

This clonotype has a handful of counts. This rearrangement joins TRBV7-9 to TRBJ1-1; a weak D match, TRBD1 (6 bases). CDR3 length: 15 amino acids. V was cut by 3 bases and J by 1 base, with 12 bases left in between. Germline assignment: CDR1 SEHNR and CDR2 FQNEAQ (reference sequence). CDR3 sequence reads: CASSFSRGPNTEAFF. CDR3 in DNA: TGTGCCAGCAGCTTTTCCAGGGGACCGAACACTGAAGCTTTCTTT.

This clonotype showed up just a few times. The genes are TRBV7-2 and TRBJ2-2, with 8 bases lining up with TRBD2. This CDR3 contains 16 residues. Per the germline V gene, CDR1 is SGHTA and CDR2 is FQGNSA. J gave up 6 bases and V 2 bases, and 8 bases lay outside the gene matches. The CDR3: CASSLPEAGVSGELFF. The CDR3, as DNA: TGTGCCAGCAGCTTACCCGAAGCGGGAGTATCCGGGGAGCTGTTTTTT.

V and J are TRBV29-1 and TRBJ2-1; weak D call: TRBD2 (6 bases). Germline V CDR1 and CDR2: SQVTM, ANQGSEA. The CDR3 sequence is 12 residues long. CDR3 in amino acids: CSTNWDSDEQFF. In nucleotides, the CDR3 is TGCAGTACTAACTGGGACTCCGATGAGCAGTTCTTC.

The chain combines TRBV7-2 with TRBJ1-5; D call uncertain. CDR3 length: 15 residues. Germline V gene lookup returns CDR1 SGHTA and CDR2 FQGNSA. Deletions cut 6 bases from V and 0 bases from J, with 12 bases between. The CDR3 sequence: CASSFVGDSNQPQHF. CDR3 DNA: TGTGCCAGCAGTTTCGTTGGGGATAGCAATCAGCCCCAGCATTTT.

CDR3 bases: TGTGCCAGCAGTTACTCGAGTCTAGCGGGAGTAATCTACGAGCAGTACTTC. Translating it yields CASSYSSLAGVIYEQYF. This rearrangement joins TRBV6-2 or TRBV6-3 to TRBJ2-7, with TRBD2 matching 10 bases. CDR1 and CDR2 from the germline V gene are MNHEY and SVGEGT. V dropped 0 bases and J dropped 3; count of bases not matched to a gene: 8. The CDR3 has 17 amino acids.

This chain connects TRBV20-1 to TRBJ2-3; 9 positions match TRBD2. This CDR3 region has 13 residues. Germline V CDR1 and CDR2: DFQATT, SNEGSKA (reference sequence). With 5 bases clipped from V and 7 bases from J, the junction kept 7 bases outside the gene matches. CDR3 residues: CSAESGGTYTQYF. In DNA, the CDR3 is TGCAGTGCTGAGAGCGGGGGGACATATACGCAGTATTTT.

This clonotype was seen a few times. The chain links TRBV20-1 to TRBJ2-7; 8 nucleotides agree with TRBD1. The V and J ends lost 3 bases and 3 bases, in that order; junction bases with no gene match: 7. CDR3 length: 14 amino acids. Germline CDR1 reads DFQATT; CDR2 reads SNEGSKA (reference sequence). This chain's CDR3 is CSASPGQVFYEQYF. CDR3 DNA sequence: TGCAGTGCTAGCCCGGGACAGGTTTTCTACGAGCAGTACTTC.

This clonotype was seen a handful of times. This sequence joins TRBV7-8 and TRBJ2-2, with D unresolved. This CDR3 is 14 amino acids long. The V gene lost 7 bases and the J gene lost 4 bases, with 13 bases spanning the gap. Germline-derived CDR1 and CDR2 are SGHVS and FQNEAQ. CDR3 protein: CASTQKRGTGELFF. The DNA for the CDR3 is TGTGCCAGCACCCAGAAGCGTGGCACCGGGGAGCTGTTTTTT.

This clonotype was recorded a few times. This chain connects TRBV20-1 to TRBJ2-3; D remains unclear. The CDR3 loop spans 13 amino acids. V lost 5 bases to trimming and J lost 3 bases, with 12 bases between them. The germline CDR1 and CDR2 sequences are DFQATT and SNEGSKA (reference sequence). The CDR3 loop is CSAPDYQTDTQYF. CDR3 nucleotides: TGCAGTGCTCCAGATTATCAGACAGATACGCAGTATTTT.

This sequence joins TRBV5-1 and TRBJ2-1; D uncertain. V lost 5 bases and J 2 bases, leaving 11 bases between the germline ends. This CDR3 is 14 amino acids long. Germline loops: CDR1 SGHRS, CDR2 YFSETQ. The CDR3 spells CASRVPGAYNEQFF. For the CDR3, the DNA is TGCGCCAGCAGGGTACCCGGAGCCTACAATGAGCAGTTCTTC.

The chain combines TRBV7-9 with TRBJ2-4, with 7 bases lining up with TRBD1. Germline CDR1 and CDR2: SEHNR and FQNEAQ (reference sequence). J gave up 5 bases and V 5 bases, and 6 bases lay outside the gene matches. This CDR3 has 14 residues. The CDR3 loop is CASSRPRGQNIQYF. The CDR3 nucleotides read TGTGCCAGCAGCCGGCCGAGGGGGCAAAACATTCAGTACTTC.

The gene calls are TRBV7-8 and TRBJ2-5; D call uncertain. Trimming stripped 2 bases from V and 0 bases from J, with 19 bases between. This CDR3 has 18 residues. Germline values: CDR1 SGHVS, CDR2 FQNEAQ. This CDR3 is CASSLRPAPLADQETQYF. CDR3 DNA sequence: TGTGCCAGCAGCTTACGTCCTGCTCCACTGGCGGACCAAGAGACCCAGTACTTC.

A few counts support this clonotype. The rearrangement joins TRBV29-1 to TRBJ1-1, with no clear D. Trimming pared 4 bases from V and 1 base from J, leaving 10 bases between. This CDR3 comprises 13 residues. Germline values: CDR1 SQVTM, CDR2 ANQGSEA. Here the CDR3 reads CSVVRQTNTEAFF. The DNA for the CDR3 is TGCAGCGTTGTGCGGCAGACGAACACTGAAGCTTTCTTT. The whole variable domain, filled in from reference TRBV29-1 and TRBJ1-1, reads SAVISQKPSRDICQRGTSLTIQCQVDSQVTMMFWYRQQPGQSLTLIATANQGSEATYESGFVIDKFPISRPNLTFSTLTVSNMSPEDSSIYLCSVVRQTNTEAFFGQGTRLTVV.

J is TRBJ1-5 and V is TRBV6-1, with 7 bases matching TRBD1. The length of the CDR3 is 14 residues. Germline CDR1 and CDR2: MNHNS and SASEGT. V was pared by 5 bases and J by 4 bases, with 5 bases of the junction left unmatched. The CDR3 protein is CASSTGTVNQPQHF. The CDR3, as DNA: TGTGCCAGCAGTACAGGGACAGTAAATCAGCCCCAGCATTTT.

This clonotype was observed a handful of times. This sequence joins TRBV4-3 and TRBJ2-3; 14 bases line up with TRBD2. J was trimmed by 2 bases and V by 3 bases; bases with no gene match: 4. This CDR3 region has 17 residues. Germline V lookup: CDR1 LGHNA, CDR2 YSLEER. CDR3 sequence (DNA): TGCGCCAGCAGCCACGGACTAGCGGGAGGTTACACAGATACGCAGTATTTT. Its protein is CASSHGLAGGYTDTQYF.

The V call is TRBV29-1, the J call TRBJ2-1, with D maybe TRBD2 (6 bases). The CDR3 sequence is 11 residues long. The V and J ends lost 4 bases and 9 bases respectively, with 10 bases between them. Germline V gives CDR1 SQVTM, CDR2 ANQGSEA. This CDR3 is CSVAAGPEQFF. The CDR3 nucleotides are TGCAGCGTTGCCGCGGGGCCTGAGCAGTTCTTC.

The chain has TRBV29-1 and TRBJ1-2, with 7 bases lining up with TRBD1. The CDR3 totals 13 residues. From germline, CDR1 is SQVTM and CDR2 ANQGSEA. V trimming: 7 bases; J trimming: 13 bases; junction bases outside the gene matches: 18. CDR3 sequence reads: CSEGQAGSGALTF. CDR3 bases: TGCAGCGAAGGACAGGCTGGGTCCGGGGCTCTCACCTTC.

This sequence joins TRBV5-1 and TRBJ2-7; 7 nucleotides agree with TRBD1. CDR1 and CDR2 from the germline V gene are SGHRS and YFSETQ. V shed 1 base and J 3 bases; nucleotides not matched to a gene: 10. There are 16 residues in the CDR3. The DNA of the CDR3 is TGCGCCAGCAGCTTGATACAGGGGATTTTTAGCTACGAGCAGTACTTC. The encoded protein is CASSLIQGIFSYEQYF.

This sequence joins TRBV12-3 or TRBV12-4 and TRBJ2-7; D tentatively reads TRBD1 or TRBD2 (5 bases each). The V and J ends lost 2 bases and 7 bases respectively, with 15 bases between them. The CDR3 has 14 residues. CDR3 in DNA: TGTGCCAGCAGTTTAAACCAGGGCCGGGGTGAGCAGTACTTC. The encoded protein is CASSLNQGRGEQYF.

The rearrangement joins TRBV29-1 to TRBJ2-5; D is possibly TRBD2 (6 bases). The CDR3 sequence is 13 residues long. Germline loops: CDR1 SQVTM, CDR2 ANQGSEA. Between the trimmed V and J ends, which lost 7 bases and 0 bases, there was a span of 12 bases. The CDR3 DNA is TGCAGCGGCGGGGAAAGGTACCAAGAGACCCAGTACTTC. It yields the protein CSGGERYQETQYF.

V usage is TRBV12-3 or TRBV12-4 and J usage is TRBJ2-3; TRBD1 agrees at 7 bases. The CDR3 length is 15 residues. V shed 6 bases, J shed 0 bases, and the junction held 6 bases outside the gene matches. The DNA for the CDR3 is TGTGCCAGCAGGCTGGACAGGTGGAGCACAGATACGCAGTATTTT. Residues: CASRLDRWSTDTQYF.

The rearrangement uses TRBV20-1 and TRBJ2-3, with 9 nucleotides matching TRBD2. From germline, CDR1 is DFQATT and CDR2 SNEGSKA (reference sequence). The CDR3 runs to 14 residues. Trimming removed 2 bases from V and 4 bases from J; junction bases left unmatched: 4. CDR3 DNA sequence: TGCAGTGCTAGACCCCGGACTAGCGCAGATACGCAGTATTTT. Translating gives CSARPRTSADTQYF.

This clonotype turned up a few times. The rearrangement joins TRBV4-1 to TRBJ2-3; 10 bases agree with TRBD2. Trimming at V came to 2 bases and at J to 6 bases, leaving 20 bases not matched to a gene. CDR1 MGHRA and CDR2 YSYEKL come from the germline V gene. The CDR3 is 20 residues long. Here the CDR3 reads CASSQSGGSSGGPLGDTQYF. The DNA for the CDR3 is TGCGCCAGCAGCCAATCAGGGGGATCTAGCGGGGGCCCCCTCGGCGATACGCAGTATTTT.

This clonotype was counted only a few times. The chain is built from TRBV11-2 and TRBJ2-3; D remains ambiguous. The ends were cut back, 5 bases at V and 0 bases at J, with 12 bases in the middle. This CDR3 contains 15 residues. The germline CDR1 and CDR2 sequences are SGHAT and FQNNGV. This chain's CDR3 is CASSPQTSSTDTQYF. In nucleotides, the CDR3 is TGTGCCAGCAGCCCTCAGACTTCTAGCACAGATACGCAGTATTTT.

This chain links TRBV5-1 with TRBJ2-7; 10 bases are shared with TRBD1. V gave up 4 bases and J gave up 3 bases; unmatched junction bases: 7. The CDR3 extends over 15 amino acids. Germline CDR1 and CDR2: SGHRS and YFSETQ. CDR3 sequence: CASSVGTGERYEQYF. CDR3 DNA: TGCGCCAGCAGCGTCGGGACAGGGGAACGCTACGAGCAGTACTTC.

This chain joins TRBV6-1 and TRBJ2-5; no definite D call. With 5 bases removed from V and 5 bases from J, the gap between germline ends came to 18 bases. The CDR3 totals 15 residues. Germline assignment: CDR1 MNHNS and CDR2 SASEGT. The CDR3 region is CASSLRAAARETQYF. Written as DNA, the CDR3 is TGTGCCAGCAGTCTCCGGGCCGCGGCCCGGGAGACCCAGTACTTC.

The V call is TRBV6-2 or TRBV6-3, the J call TRBJ2-7, with TRBD2 matching over 7 bases. This CDR3 contains 15 residues. J gave up 2 bases and V 2 bases, and 6 bases lay outside the gene matches. The germline V gene encodes CDR1 MNHEY and CDR2 SVGEGT. Written as DNA, the CDR3 is TGTGCCAGCAGTTACCGGCGGGAGCTCCCCTACGAGCAGTACTTC. This encodes CASSYRRELPYEQYF.

The chain joins TRBV15 to TRBJ2-1; D is tentatively TRBD1 or TRBD2 (5 bases each). V lost 1 base to trimming and J lost 5 bases, with 9 bases between them. CDR1 is LNHNV and CDR2 is YYDKDF in the germline V gene (reference sequence). This CDR3 spans 14 amino acids. In nucleotides, the CDR3 is TGTGCCACCAGCAGAGCCGGGACCAACAATGAGCAGTTCTTC. This codes for CATSRAGTNNEQFF.